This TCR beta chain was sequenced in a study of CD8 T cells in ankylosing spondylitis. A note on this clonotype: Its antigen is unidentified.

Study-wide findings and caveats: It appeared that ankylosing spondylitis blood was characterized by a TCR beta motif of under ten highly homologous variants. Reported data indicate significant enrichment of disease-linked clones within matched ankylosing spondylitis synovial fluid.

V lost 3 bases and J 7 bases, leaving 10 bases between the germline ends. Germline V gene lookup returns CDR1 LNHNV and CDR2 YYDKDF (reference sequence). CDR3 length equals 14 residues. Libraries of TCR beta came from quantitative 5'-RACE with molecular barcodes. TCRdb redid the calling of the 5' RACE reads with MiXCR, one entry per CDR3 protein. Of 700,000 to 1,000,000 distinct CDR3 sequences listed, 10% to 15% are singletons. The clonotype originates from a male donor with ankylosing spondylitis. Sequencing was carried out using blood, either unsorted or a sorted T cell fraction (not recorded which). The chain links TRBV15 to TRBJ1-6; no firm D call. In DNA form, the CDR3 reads TGTGCCACCAGCAGGAGAACCGGCAATTCACCCCTCCACTTT. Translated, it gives CATSRRTGNSPLHF.